This TCR beta chain emerged from a study of control samples from healthy donors and cancer patients. Repertoires were generated with immunoSEQ multiplex PCR, while TCRdb's copy carries only in-frame clones and drops some. The profile shows some 130,000 clones, about 95% of them singletons. Between the trimmed V and J ends, which lost 0 bases and 7 bases, there was a span of 10 bases. The germline V gene encodes CDR1 LGHNA and CDR2 YSLEER. The CDR3 runs to 15 residues. This clone is a singleton in its sample. Sequencing was performed on blood. The origin of this receptor is a man aged 25-45 years in good health. The V and J genes are TRBV4-3 and TRBJ1-6; maybe TRBD1 (6 bases). The CDR3 reads CASSQEWQGNSPLHF. DNA for the CDR3: TGCGCCAGCAGCCAAGAATGGCAGGGGAATTCACCCCTCCACTTT.